A single TCR beta chain is shown here with its context. Its antigen is currently unknown. This specimen belongs to a study of Tregs in tolerant kidney transplant recipients. General observations from the study: The small number of patients limits these findings pending further validation. Biological reproducibility was not directly addressed, but technical replication error appeared minimal.

The repertoire was sequenced with immunoSEQ multiplex PCR; TCRdb's copy has only in-frame clones and lacks some. The data show 80,000 or so clones, 91% seen once. Recipients received nonmyeloablative bone marrow transplants from related graft donors, with transient mixed chimerism. This CDR3 is 15 amino acids long. Trimming stripped 0 bases from V and 8 bases from J, with 17 bases between. Looked up from germline, CDR1 is SGHKS and CDR2 is YYEKEE (reference sequence). Here the sequenced sample was CD4+ T cells from blood (PBMCs), taken 24 months after the transplant. The V and J genes are TRBV5-5 and TRBJ1-2; D perhaps matches TRBD1 (6 bases). This TCR was recovered from a human patient who received a combined kidney and bone marrow transplant. Among the T cells, some may be from the graft donor. The DNA of the CDR3 is TGTGCCAGCAGCTTGGGGGACACTCGACGATGGGGCTACACCTTC. Protein sequence: CASSLGDTRRWGYTF.